This T cell receptor (beta chain) was documented in a study of blood T cells in healthy people across ages. In its sample, this clonotype was seen a few times. This CDR3 contains 16 residues. J gave up 6 bases and V 4 bases, and 11 bases lay outside the gene matches. Germline values: CDR1 LGHDT, CDR2 YNNKEL (reference sequence). Using a J-beta primer mix together with a sample-barcoded 5' primer, a second PCR was run for roughly 6 to 12 cycles. TCRdb passed the 5' RACE reads through MiXCR, listing each CDR3 protein once. The sample lists roughly 1,700,000 distinct CDR3 sequences, roughly 27% seen once, with more than 6% in the top ten.

This sequence was found in a woman in her twenties or thirties in good health. The J gene is TRBJ2-5, the V gene TRBV3-1; 10 nucleotides match TRBD2. The sequenced material came from blood. CDR3 loop: CASSLGPASGGQTQYF. The CDR3 DNA reads TGTGCCAGCAGCCTGGGGCCGGCTAGCGGGGGACAGACCCAGTACTTC.